The rows below give T cell receptor beta chains drawn from one sample of a study of T cells in Graves' hyperthyroidism and ophthalmopathy. TCRdb fed the multiplex PCR reads into MiXCR, producing one record per CDR3 protein. The sample has some 510,000 distinct CDR3 sequences; about half are singletons. Sequencing was carried out using peripheral blood or thyroid tissue (not recorded which). The receptors shown here come from a woman under 30 with Graves' hyperthyroidism. Both conserved end residues are part of each CDR3. Fields, in order: V gene, J gene, CDR3 protein.

TRBV29-1	TRBJ1-2	CSVPRAPFYGYTF
TRBV6-6	TRBJ2-7	CASSDDRLSYEQYF
TRBV16	TRBJ1-1	CASSPIAWQRNTEAFF
TRBV10-3	TRBJ2-2	CAISDENTGELFF
TRBV7-2	TRBJ2-5	CASSSRSAETQYF
TRBV7-2	TRBJ1-5	CASSLGQGEHQPQHF
TRBV11-1	TRBJ2-5	CASRPTSGRTQYF
TRBV15	TRBJ2-2	CATSSTQGGGELFF
TRBV29-1	TRBJ1-2	CSVETVYGYTF
TRBV9	TRBJ2-7	CASSVTGTETYEQYF
TRBV29-1	TRBJ1-2	CSVGAGPNYGYTF
TRBV7-9	TRBJ1-4	CASSPNTGKLFF
TRBV29-1	TRBJ1-1	CSDVSSLDTEAFF
TRBV7-9	TRBJ2-7	CASSQTVAYEQYF
TRBV9	TRBJ2-7	CASSPRGAGEHEQYF